This T cell receptor (beta chain) was documented in a study of T-cell memory formation after mild COVID-19. TCRdb processed the 5' RACE reads anew with MiXCR; each CDR3 protein has one entry. The sample shows 65,000 to 95,000 distinct CDR3 sequences, about 13% of them seen only once. The CDR3 is made up of 17 amino acids. V shed 2 bases, J shed 4 bases, and the junction held 10 bases outside the gene matches. From germline, CDR1 is SGHAT and CDR2 FQNNGV. This TCR was recovered from a young man who had mild COVID-19 (a few samples of this study predate the infection). Cell type and time point are not known. The chain couples TRBV11-2 to TRBJ2-2, with 7 bases that match TRBD1. The sequenced sample consisted of PBMCs or a T cell subset sorted from them (not recorded which). CDR3 protein: CASSLSRDRVRTGELFF. The CDR3 nucleotides read TGTGCCAGCAGCTTAAGTCGCGACAGGGTGCGCACCGGGGAGCTGTTTTTT. Full variable domain (remainder filled in from reference TRBV11-2 and TRBJ2-2): EAGVAQSPRYKIIEKRQSVAFWCNPISGHATLYWYQQILGQGPKLLIQFQNNGVVDDSQLPKDRFSAERLKGVDSTLKIQPAKLEDSAVYLCASSLSRDRVRTGELFFGEGSRLTVL.